This record concerns one T cell receptor (beta chain) sequence. The data derive from a study of response to subunit inactivated influenza vaccine. Germline V gene sequence: CDR1 SGHKS, CDR2 YYEKEE (reference sequence). Trimming shortened V by 0 bases and J by 2 bases, and 12 bases separated the two germline ends. The CDR3 extends over 15 amino acids. Each CDR3 protein gets one entry after TCRdb re-called the RT-PCR reads with MiXCR. The sample contains 630,000 or so distinct CDR3 sequences, around a sixth of which appear only once. The sample consisted of PBMCs from blood, taken less than 13 days after vaccination. This sequence joins TRBV5-5 and TRBJ2-7; D is uncertain. The clonotype was recovered from a man in his fifties who received an inactivated influenza vaccine. The CDR3 nucleotides read TGTGCCAGCAGCTTGGGGTTCGGCCGCACCTACGAGCAGTACTTC. The encoded protein is CASSLGFGRTYEQYF.